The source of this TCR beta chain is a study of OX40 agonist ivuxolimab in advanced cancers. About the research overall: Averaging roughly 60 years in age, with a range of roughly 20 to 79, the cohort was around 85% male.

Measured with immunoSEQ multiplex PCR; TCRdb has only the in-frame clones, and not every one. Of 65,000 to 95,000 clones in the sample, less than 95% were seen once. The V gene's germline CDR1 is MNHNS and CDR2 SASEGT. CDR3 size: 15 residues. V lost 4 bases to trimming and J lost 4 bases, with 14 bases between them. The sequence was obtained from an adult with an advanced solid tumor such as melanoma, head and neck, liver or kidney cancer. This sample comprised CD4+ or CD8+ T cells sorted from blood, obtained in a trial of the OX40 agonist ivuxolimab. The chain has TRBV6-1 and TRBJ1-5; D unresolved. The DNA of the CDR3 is TGTGCCAGCAGTGTTTTGGACGGGGAAAATCAGCCCCAGCATTTT. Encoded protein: CASSVLDGENQPQHF.